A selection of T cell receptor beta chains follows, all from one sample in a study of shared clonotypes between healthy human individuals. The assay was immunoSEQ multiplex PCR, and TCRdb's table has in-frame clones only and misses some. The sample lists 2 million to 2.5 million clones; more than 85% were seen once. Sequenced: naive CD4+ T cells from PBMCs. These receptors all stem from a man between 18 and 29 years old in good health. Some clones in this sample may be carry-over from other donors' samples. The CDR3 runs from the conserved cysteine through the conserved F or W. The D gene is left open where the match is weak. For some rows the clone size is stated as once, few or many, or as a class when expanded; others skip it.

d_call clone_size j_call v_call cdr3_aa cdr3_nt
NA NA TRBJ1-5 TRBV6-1 CASSEFIGDGMAQHF TGTGCCAGCAGTGAATTCATTGGGGATGGCATGGCCCAGCATTTT
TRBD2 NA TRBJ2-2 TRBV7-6 CASSLELGRGTGELFF TGTGCCAGCAGCTTAGAGCTTGGGCGGGGGACCGGGGAGCTGTTTTTT
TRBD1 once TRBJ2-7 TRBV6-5 CASSYRLPGQGYEQYF TGTGCCAGCAGTTACCGTCTCCCGGGACAGGGCTACGAGCAGTACTTC
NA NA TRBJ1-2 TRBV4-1 CASSQFSAGGPNYGYTF TGCGCCAGCAGCCAGTTCTCCGCCGGGGGGCCTAACTATGGCTACACCTTC
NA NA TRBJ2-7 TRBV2 CASMQGFPYEQYF TGTGCCAGCATGCAGGGTTTCCCTTACGAGCAGTACTTC
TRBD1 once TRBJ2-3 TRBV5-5 CASSRDRAVTDTQYF TGTGCCAGCAGCAGGGACAGGGCAGTAACAGATACGCAGTATTTT
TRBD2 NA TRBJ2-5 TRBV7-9 CASSPGTSGSSGETQYF TGTGCCAGCAGCCCTGGGACTAGCGGGTCATCGGGAGAGACCCAGTACTTC
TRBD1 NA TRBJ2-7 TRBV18 CASSLGTGSYEQYF TGTGCCAGCTCACTAGGGACAGGGAGCTACGAGCAGTACTTC
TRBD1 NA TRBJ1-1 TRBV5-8 CASSSWTGETEAFF TGTGCCAGCAGCTCCTGGACAGGGGAGACTGAAGCTTTCTTT
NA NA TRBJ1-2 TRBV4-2 CASSPALDRPYGYTF TGTGCCAGCAGCCCCGCCCTCGACAGACCCTATGGCTACACCTTC
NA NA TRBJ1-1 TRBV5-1 CASSLGLNKGVTEAFF TGCGCCAGCAGCCTCGGCCTCAATAAGGGTGTGACTGAAGCTTTCTTT
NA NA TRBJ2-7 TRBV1 CTSSHEPDRYLYYEQYF TGCACCAGCAGCCATGAACCGGACAGATATCTATACTACGAGCAGTACTTC
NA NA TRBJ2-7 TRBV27 CASKGGPGTQIYEQYF TGTGCCAGCAAAGGTGGGCCCGGGACTCAGATTTACGAGCAGTACTTC
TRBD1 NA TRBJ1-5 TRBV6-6 CASRGDRGLRNQPQHF TGTGCCAGCAGGGGGGACAGGGGGCTCCGGAATCAGCCCCAGCATTTT
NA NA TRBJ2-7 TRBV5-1 CASSIRTGPIYEQYF TGCGCCAGCAGCATCCGGACCGGTCCGATTTACGAGCAGTACTTC
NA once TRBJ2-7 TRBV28 CASSLLTSEQYF TGTGCCAGCAGTTTGCTGACCAGCGAGCAGTACTTC
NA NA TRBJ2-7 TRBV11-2 CASSRGGANLAYEQYF TGTGCCAGCAGCAGAGGTGGTGCGAACCTTGCCTACGAGCAGTACTTC
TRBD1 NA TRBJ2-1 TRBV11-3 CASSLRGQVTRNEQFF TGTGCCAGCAGCTTACGAGGACAGGTCACCCGCAATGAGCAGTTCTTC
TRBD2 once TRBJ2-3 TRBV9 CASGMGGRPADTQYF TGTGCCAGCGGGATGGGCGGGAGGCCCGCAGATACGCAGTATTTT
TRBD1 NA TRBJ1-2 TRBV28 CASRTGGSNYGYTF TGTGCCAGCCGAACAGGGGGCTCTAACTATGGCTACACCTTC
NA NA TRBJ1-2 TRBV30 CAWRGPGGADYGYTF TGTGCCTGGAGGGGCCCGGGAGGGGCCGACTATGGCTACACCTTC
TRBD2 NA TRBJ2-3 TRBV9 CASSEGLAAFRTDTQYF TGTGCCAGCAGCGAGGGACTAGCGGCCTTCCGGACAGATACGCAGTATTTT
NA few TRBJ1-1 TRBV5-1 CASSLGRNTEAFF TGCGCCAGCAGCTTGGGCAGGAACACTGAAGCTTTCTTT
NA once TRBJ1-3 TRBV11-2 CASSLLSTGSGNTIYF TGTGCCAGCAGCTTACTATCTACTGGCTCTGGAAACACCATATATTTT
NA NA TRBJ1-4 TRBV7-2 CASSLDGGMGEKLFF TGTGCCAGCAGCTTAGACGGGGGGATGGGTGAAAAACTGTTTTTT
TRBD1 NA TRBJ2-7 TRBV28 CASIGYRDRSYEQYF TGTGCCAGCATTGGTTATCGGGACAGATCCTACGAGCAGTACTTC
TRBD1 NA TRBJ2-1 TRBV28 CASSLSFAGTVSYNEQFF TGTGCCAGCAGTTTATCCTTCGCCGGGACAGTCTCCTACAATGAGCAGTTCTTC
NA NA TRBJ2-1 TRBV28 CASRGGSYNEQFF TGTGCCAGCAGGGGGGGCTCCTACAATGAGCAGTTCTTC
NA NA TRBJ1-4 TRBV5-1 CASSQDRLNEKLFF TGCGCCAGCAGCCAAGACAGGCTAAATGAAAAACTGTTTTTT
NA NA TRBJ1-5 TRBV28 CASSAYPASYSNQPQHF TGTGCCAGCAGTGCCTATCCCGCTTCTTATAGCAATCAGCCCCAGCATTTT
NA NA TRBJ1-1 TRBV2 CASSGTRSSEAFF TGTGCCAGCAGTGGGACAAGGTCCTCTGAAGCTTTCTTT
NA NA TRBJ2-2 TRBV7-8 CASSKQGSANTGELFF TGTGCCAGCAGCAAACAGGGATCCGCGAACACCGGGGAGCTGTTTTTT
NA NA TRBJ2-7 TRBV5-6 CASSLVVGSSYEQYF TGTGCCAGCAGCTTGGTCGTCGGCAGCTCCTACGAGCAGTACTTC
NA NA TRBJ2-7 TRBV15 CATSRDQGMEQYF TGTGCCACCAGCAGAGATCAAGGGATGGAGCAGTACTTC
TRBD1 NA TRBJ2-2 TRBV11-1 CASSFGTGAGELFF TGTGCCAGCAGCTTTGGGACAGGGGCCGGGGAGCTGTTTTTT